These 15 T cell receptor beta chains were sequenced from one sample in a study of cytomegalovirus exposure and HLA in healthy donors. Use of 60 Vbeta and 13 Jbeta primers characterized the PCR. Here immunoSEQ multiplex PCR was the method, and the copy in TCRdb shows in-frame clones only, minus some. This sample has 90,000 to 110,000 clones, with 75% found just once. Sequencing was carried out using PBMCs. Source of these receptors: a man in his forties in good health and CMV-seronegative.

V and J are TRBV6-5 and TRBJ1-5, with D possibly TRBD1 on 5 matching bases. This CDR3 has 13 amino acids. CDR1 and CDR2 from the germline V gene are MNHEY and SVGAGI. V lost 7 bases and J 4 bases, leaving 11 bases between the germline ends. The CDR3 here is CASTAQENQPQHF. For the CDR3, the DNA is TGTGCCAGCACGGCACAGGAGAATCAGCCCCAGCATTTT.

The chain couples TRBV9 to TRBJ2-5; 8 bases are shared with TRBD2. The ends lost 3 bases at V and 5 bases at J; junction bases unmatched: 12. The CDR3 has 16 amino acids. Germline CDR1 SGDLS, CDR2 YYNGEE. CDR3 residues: CASSARARLARETQYF. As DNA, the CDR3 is TGTGCCAGCAGCGCAAGAGCTCGACTAGCGAGGGAGACCCAGTACTTC.

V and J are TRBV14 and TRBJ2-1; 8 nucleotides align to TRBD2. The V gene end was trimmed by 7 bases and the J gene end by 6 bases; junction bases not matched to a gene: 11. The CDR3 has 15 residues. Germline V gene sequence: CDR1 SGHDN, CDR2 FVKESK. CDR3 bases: TGTGCCAGCACCCCGTCGGGGGGGTTCGGCAATGAGCAGTTCTTC. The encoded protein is CASTPSGGFGNEQFF.

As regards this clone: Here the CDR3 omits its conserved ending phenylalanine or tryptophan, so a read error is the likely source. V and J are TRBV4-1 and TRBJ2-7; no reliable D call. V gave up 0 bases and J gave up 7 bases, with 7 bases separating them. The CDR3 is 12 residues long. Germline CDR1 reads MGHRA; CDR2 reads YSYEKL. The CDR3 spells CASSQDAREQYL. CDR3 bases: TGCGCCAGCAGCCAAGACGCGCGGGAGCAGTACCTC.

The CDR3 loop reads CASTPEGGSGNTIYF. The DNA of the CDR3 is TGTGCCAGCACCCCCGAAGGGGGTTCTGGAAACACCATATATTTT. This chain links TRBV11-3 with TRBJ1-3; D may be TRBD1 (6 bases). V shed 7 bases and J shed 1 base, with 14 bases lying between them. Per germline, CDR1 SGHNT and CDR2 YENEEA. The CDR3 length is 15 residues.

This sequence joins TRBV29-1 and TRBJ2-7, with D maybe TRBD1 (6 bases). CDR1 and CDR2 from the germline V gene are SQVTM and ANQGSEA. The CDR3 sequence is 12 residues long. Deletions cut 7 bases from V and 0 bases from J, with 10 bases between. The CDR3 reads CSAGQSSYEQYF. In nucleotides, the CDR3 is TGCAGCGCCGGACAGAGCTCCTACGAGCAGTACTTC.

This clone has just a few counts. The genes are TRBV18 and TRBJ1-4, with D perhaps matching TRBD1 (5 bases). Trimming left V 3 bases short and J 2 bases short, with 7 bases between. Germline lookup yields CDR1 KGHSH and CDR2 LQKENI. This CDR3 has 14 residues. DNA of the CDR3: TGTGCCAGCTCACCGGGGCTTACTAATGAAAAACTGTTTTTT. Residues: CASSPGLTNEKLFF.

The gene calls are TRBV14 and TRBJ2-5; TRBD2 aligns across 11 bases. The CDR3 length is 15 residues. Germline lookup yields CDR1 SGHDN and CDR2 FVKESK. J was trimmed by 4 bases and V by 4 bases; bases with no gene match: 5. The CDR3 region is CASSRSGGARETQYF. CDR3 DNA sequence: TGTGCCAGCAGCCGTAGCGGGGGGGCTCGAGAGACCCAGTACTTC.

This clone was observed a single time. In DNA, the CDR3 is TGCGCCAGCAGCCAAGAGACAGGGAGGAGAAGCAATCAGCCCCAGCATTTT. This sequence encodes CASSQETGRRSNQPQHF. The rearrangement uses TRBV4-1 and TRBJ1-5; 7 positions agree with TRBD1. The J segment lost 1 base and the V segment lost 0 bases, leaving 6 bases of the junction unmatched. This CDR3 contains 17 residues. In germline, CDR1 is MGHRA, CDR2 YSYEKL.

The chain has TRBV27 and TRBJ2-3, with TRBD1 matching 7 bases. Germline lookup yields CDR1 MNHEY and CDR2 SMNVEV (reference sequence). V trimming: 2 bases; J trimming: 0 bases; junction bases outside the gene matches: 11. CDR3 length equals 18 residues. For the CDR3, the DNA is TGTGCCAGCAGTTTAAACCCCCTGGACAGGACTAGCACAGATACGCAGTATTTT. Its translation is CASSLNPLDRTSTDTQYF.

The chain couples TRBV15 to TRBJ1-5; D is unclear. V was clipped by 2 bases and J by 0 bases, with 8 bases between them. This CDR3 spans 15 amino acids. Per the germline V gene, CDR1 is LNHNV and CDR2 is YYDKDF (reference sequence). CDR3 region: CATSRLRDSNQPQHF. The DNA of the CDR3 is TGTGCCACCAGCAGACTGCGGGATAGCAATCAGCCCCAGCATTTT.

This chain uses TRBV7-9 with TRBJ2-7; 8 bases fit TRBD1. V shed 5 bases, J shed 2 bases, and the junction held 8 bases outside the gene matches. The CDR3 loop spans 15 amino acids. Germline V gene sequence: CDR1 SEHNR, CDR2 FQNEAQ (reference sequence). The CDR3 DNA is TGTGCCAGCAGCGCAGGGACAGGACAACCCTACGAGCAGTACTTC. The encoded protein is CASSAGTGQPYEQYF. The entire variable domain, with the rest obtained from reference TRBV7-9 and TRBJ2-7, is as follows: DTGVSQNPRHKITKRGQNVTFRCDPISEHNRLYWYRQTLGQGPEFLTYFQNEAQLEKSRLLSDRFSAERPKGSFSTLEIQRTEQGDSAMYLCASSAGTGQPYEQYFGPGTRLTVT.

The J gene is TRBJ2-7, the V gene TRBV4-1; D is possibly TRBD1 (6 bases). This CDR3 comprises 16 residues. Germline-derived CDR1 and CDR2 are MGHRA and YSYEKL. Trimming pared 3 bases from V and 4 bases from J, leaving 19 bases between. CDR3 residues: CASSQENQGTRYEQYF. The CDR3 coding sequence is TGCGCCAGCAGCCAGGAAAACCAGGGGACCCGATACGAGCAGTACTTC.

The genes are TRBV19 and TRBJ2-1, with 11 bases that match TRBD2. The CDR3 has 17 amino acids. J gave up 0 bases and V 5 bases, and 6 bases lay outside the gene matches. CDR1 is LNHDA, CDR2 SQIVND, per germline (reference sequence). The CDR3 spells CASSPRLAGNSYNEQFF. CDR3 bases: TGTGCCAGTAGTCCCCGACTAGCGGGGAACTCCTACAATGAGCAGTTCTTC.

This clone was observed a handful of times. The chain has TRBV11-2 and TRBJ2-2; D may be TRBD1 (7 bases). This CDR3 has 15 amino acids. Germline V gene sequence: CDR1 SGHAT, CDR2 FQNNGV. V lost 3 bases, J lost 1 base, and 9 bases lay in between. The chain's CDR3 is CASSFQGGNTGELFF. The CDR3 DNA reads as TGTGCCAGCAGCTTTCAGGGGGGGAACACCGGGGAGCTGTTTTTT.